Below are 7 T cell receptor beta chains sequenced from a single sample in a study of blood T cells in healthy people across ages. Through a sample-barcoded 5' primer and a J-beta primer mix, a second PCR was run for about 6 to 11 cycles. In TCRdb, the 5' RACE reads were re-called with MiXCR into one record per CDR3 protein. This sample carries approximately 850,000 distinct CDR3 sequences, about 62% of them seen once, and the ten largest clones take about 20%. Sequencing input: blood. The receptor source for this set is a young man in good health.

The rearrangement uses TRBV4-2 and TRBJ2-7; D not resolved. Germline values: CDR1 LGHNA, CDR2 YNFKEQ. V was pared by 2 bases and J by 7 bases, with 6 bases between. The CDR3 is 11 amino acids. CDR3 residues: CASSQREEQYF. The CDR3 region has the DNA TGTGCCAGCAGCCAACGAGAAGAGCAGTACTTC.

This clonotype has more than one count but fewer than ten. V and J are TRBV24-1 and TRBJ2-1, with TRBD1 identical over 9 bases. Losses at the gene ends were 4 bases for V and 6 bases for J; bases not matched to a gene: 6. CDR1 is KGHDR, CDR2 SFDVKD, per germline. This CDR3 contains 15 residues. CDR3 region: CATSDLRTGVNEQFF. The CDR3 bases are TGTGCCACCAGTGACCTGCGGACAGGGGTCAATGAGCAGTTCTTC.

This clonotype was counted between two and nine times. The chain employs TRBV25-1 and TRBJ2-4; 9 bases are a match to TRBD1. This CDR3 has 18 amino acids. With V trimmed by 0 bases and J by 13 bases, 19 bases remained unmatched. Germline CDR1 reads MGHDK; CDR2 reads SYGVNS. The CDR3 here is CASSEYLTGGYLEGEQYF. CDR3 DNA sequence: TGTGCCAGCAGTGAATATTTGACAGGGGGATACCTTGAGGGTGAGCAGTACTTC.

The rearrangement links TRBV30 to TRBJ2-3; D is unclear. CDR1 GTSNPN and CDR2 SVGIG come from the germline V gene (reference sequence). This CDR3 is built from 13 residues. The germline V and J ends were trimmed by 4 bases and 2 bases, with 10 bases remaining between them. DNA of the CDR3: TGTGCCTGGACAGGAACCTTCACAGATACGCAGTATTTT. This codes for CAWTGTFTDTQYF.

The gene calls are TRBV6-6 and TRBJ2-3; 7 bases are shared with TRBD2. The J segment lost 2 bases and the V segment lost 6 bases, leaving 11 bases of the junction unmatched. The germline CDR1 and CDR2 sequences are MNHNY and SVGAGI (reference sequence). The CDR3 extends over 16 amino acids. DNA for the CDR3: TGTGCCAGCAGCCCCTACCACGGGGGGTACACAGATACGCAGTATTTT. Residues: CASSPYHGGYTDTQYF.

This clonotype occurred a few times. In DNA form, the CDR3 reads TGTGCCAGCAGTACGGACAGGTGGACTGAAGCTTTCTTT. Encoded protein: CASSTDRWTEAFF. This chain links TRBV12-3 or TRBV12-4 with TRBJ1-1; 7 nucleotides align to TRBD1. The CDR3 consists of 13 residues. With 5 bases clipped from V and 5 bases from J, the junction kept 5 bases outside the gene matches.

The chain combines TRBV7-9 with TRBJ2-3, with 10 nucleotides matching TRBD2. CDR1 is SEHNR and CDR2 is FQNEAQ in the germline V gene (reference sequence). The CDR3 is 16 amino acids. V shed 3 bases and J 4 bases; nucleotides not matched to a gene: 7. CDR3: CASSFSGGSVSDTQYF. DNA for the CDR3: TGTGCCAGCAGCTTTAGCGGGGGGAGTGTCTCAGATACGCAGTATTTT.